Following are 16 T cell receptor beta chains from one sample sequenced in a study of technical replicates of blood from a handful of donors (dated by TCRdb to about 2017). Libraries were prepared through the immunoSEQ multiplex PCR assay. Entries here come from immuneACCESS through TCRdb and include only in-frame sequences with V and J called. Some clones fail to appear in such tables; in the studies checked, an unresolved V gene covers under half of the shortfall, and the cause of the remainder is unknown. This sample is represented by 83,000 or so clones; roughly 92% of them were singletons. In total, the top ten clones hold 0.25% of the sample. The sequencing input was T cells isolated from PBMCs. Receptors originate from a human donor in good health.

Worth noting for this clone: One junction end does not reproduce the germline sequence, and a read error may be involved. The rearrangement joins TRBV7-9 to TRBJ2-1; D unclear. The CDR3 spans 13 residues. CDR1 is SEHNR, CDR2 FQNEAQ, per germline (reference sequence). The CDR3 DNA reads as TGTGCCAGCAGCCCCAACTCCGACAATGAGCAGTTCTTC. This codes for CASSPNSDNEQFF.

This clone was observed a single time. The genes are TRBV28 and TRBJ2-5; TRBD1 is a possible D gene (6 bases). The germline CDR1 and CDR2 sequences are MDHEN and SYDVKM. Between the trimmed V and J ends, which lost 3 bases and 5 bases, there was a span of 13 bases. This CDR3 region has 14 residues. CDR3 sequence: CASSLDSQKETQYF. CDR3 in DNA: TGTGCCAGCAGTTTGGACAGCCAGAAGGAGACCCAGTACTTC.

V gene TRBV4-1 combines with J gene TRBJ1-5; 12 bases align to TRBD1. CDR1 MGHRA and CDR2 YSYEKL come from the germline V gene. The CDR3 consists of 19 residues. V trimming: 0 bases; J trimming: 1 base; junction bases outside the gene matches: 7. The CDR3 nucleotides read TGCGCCAGCAGCCAAGATGCGGGACAGGGGGCGCGAAGCAATCAGCCCCAGCATTTT. Its protein product is CASSQDAGQGARSNQPQHF.

This rearrangement joins TRBV6-1 to TRBJ2-3, with 8 bases fitting TRBD1. V shed 11 bases, J shed 3 bases, and the junction held 10 bases outside the gene matches. The CDR3 contains 14 residues. The germline gives CDR1 MNHNS, CDR2 SASEGT. For the CDR3, the DNA is TGTGCCTCTGAGATCAGGGGGCTGACAGATACGCAGTATTTT. Protein sequence: CASEIRGLTDTQYF.

The V call is TRBV28, the J call TRBJ2-5; D possibly corresponds to TRBD2 (6 bases). V was pared by 6 bases and J by 2 bases, with 22 bases between. The germline CDR1 and CDR2 sequences are MDHEN and SYDVKM. The CDR3 is made up of 17 amino acids. The CDR3 coding sequence is TGTGCCAGCAGACCCCTGCTGGAGGGAGAGCTTCAAGAGACCCAGTACTTC. Its translation is CASRPLLEGELQETQYF.

CDR3 in amino acids: CASSFSGADTGNTIYF. The CDR3 DNA is TGTGCCAGCAGCTTTTCAGGGGCTGATACGGGAAACACCATATATTTT. The V call is TRBV5-4, the J call TRBJ1-3, with D tentatively TRBD1 (6 bases). V dropped 2 bases and J dropped 4 bases, with 16 bases sitting between them. Per the germline V gene, CDR1 is SGHNT and CDR2 is YYREEE (reference sequence). This CDR3 comprises 16 residues.

This rearrangement joins TRBV5-1 to TRBJ2-5, with 7 bases lining up with TRBD1. With V trimmed by 0 bases and J by 4 bases, 6 bases remained unmatched. CDR1 and CDR2 from the germline V gene are SGHRS and YFSETQ. The CDR3 loop spans 15 amino acids. The CDR3 DNA follows: TGCGCCAGCAGCTTGGGCACAGGGGTTAGAGAGACCCAGTACTTC. Protein product: CASSLGTGVRETQYF.

In its sample, this clone was seen a few times. Relative to the germline gene, one junction end is altered; a read error may explain this. The chain has TRBV19 and TRBJ1-1; D ambiguous. Germline values: CDR1 LNHDA, CDR2 SQIVND (reference sequence). CDR3 length equals 9 residues. This chain's CDR3 is CASSTLRVF. DNA for the CDR3: TGTGCCAGTAGTACCTTGCGCGTCTTT.

Only one count was recorded for this clone. The J gene is TRBJ2-1, the V gene TRBV30, with TRBD2 identical over 7 bases. Germline CDR1 and CDR2: GTSNPN and SVGIG (reference sequence). This CDR3 has 13 amino acids. DNA for the CDR3: TGTGCGCATGGGAGGGGATTTTACAATGAGCAGTTCTTC. Its translation is CAHGRGFYNEQFF.

The rearrangement joins TRBV4-2 to TRBJ2-5; 7 positions match TRBD1. The CDR3 loop spans 16 amino acids. Germline loops: CDR1 LGHNA, CDR2 YNFKEQ. Trimming at V came to 0 bases and at J to 5 bases, leaving 9 bases not matched to a gene. CDR3 sequence (DNA): TGTGCCAGCAGCCAAGATCAGGCAGGGGGATCGGAGACCCAGTACTTC. It encodes CASSQDQAGGSETQYF.

This chain joins TRBV6-5 and TRBJ2-1, with 8 nucleotides matching TRBD2. This CDR3 contains 15 residues. CDR1 is MNHEY and CDR2 is SVGAGI in the germline V gene. V shed 10 bases and J 6 bases; nucleotides not matched to a gene: 14. The CDR3 DNA reads TGTGCCACCCAACAAGCGGGAGTAGAGGGCAATGAGCAGTTCTTC. Translated, it gives CATQQAGVEGNEQFF.

The chain is built from TRBV7-9 and TRBJ2-1, with a possible D match to TRBD2 (5 bases). Germline V gene sequence: CDR1 SEHNR, CDR2 FQNEAQ (reference sequence). This CDR3 has 16 amino acids. V lost 5 bases and J 2 bases, leaving 16 bases between the germline ends. CDR3 residues: CASSPMGAEAYNEQFF. As DNA, the CDR3 is TGTGCCAGCAGCCCCATGGGAGCGGAGGCCTACAATGAGCAGTTCTTC.

In DNA form, the CDR3 reads TGTGCCAGCAGCTTACCGGGACAGCGATACAAGACCCAGTACTTC. It translates to CASSLPGQRYKTQYF. The J gene is TRBJ2-5, the V gene TRBV11-2, with 7 bases identical to TRBD1. Per the germline V gene, CDR1 is SGHAT and CDR2 is FQNNGV. With 2 bases clipped from V and 6 bases from J, the junction kept 9 bases outside the gene matches. This CDR3 has 15 amino acids. The entire variable domain, with the rest obtained from reference TRBV11-2 and TRBJ2-5, is as follows: EAGVAQSPRYKIIEKRQSVAFWCNPISGHATLYWYQQILGQGPKLLIQFQNNGVVDDSQLPKDRFSAERLKGVDSTLKIQPAKLEDSAVYLCASSLPGQRYKTQYFGPGTRLLVL.

CDR3 sequence reads: CATSRVRDRAIRYGYTF. The CDR3 nucleotides are TGTGCCACCAGCAGAGTTAGGGACAGGGCTATTCGCTATGGCTACACCTTC. This rearrangement joins TRBV15 to TRBJ1-2; 9 nucleotides line up with TRBD1. The CDR3 loop spans 17 amino acids. The V segment lost 1 base and the J segment 4 bases; nucleotides outside the gene matches: 10. From germline, CDR1 is LNHNV and CDR2 YYDKDF (reference sequence).

This clone was detected only once. DNA for the CDR3: TGCGCCAGCAGCCCGGACAGGGGGTCCTCCTACGAGCAGTACTTC. Its translation is CASSPDRGSSYEQYF. The chain has TRBV5-1 and TRBJ2-7, with 10 positions matching TRBD1. Germline CDR1 is SGHRS and CDR2 is YFSETQ. V gave up 4 bases and J gave up 0 bases; unmatched junction bases: 4. This CDR3 comprises 15 residues.

V is TRBV19 and J is TRBJ1-2; TRBD1 aligns across 7 bases. CDR1 LNHDA and CDR2 SQIVND come from the germline V gene (reference sequence). V gave up 3 bases and J gave up 8 bases; unmatched junction bases: 9. The CDR3 sequence is 14 residues long. The CDR3 reads CASSIKTGMEGYTF. The DNA of the CDR3 is TGTGCCAGTAGTATCAAGACAGGGATGGAAGGCTACACCTTC.